One T cell receptor (beta chain) is described in this entry. Its antigen specificity is not known. No much larger clonotype is one base removed from it; base qualities were not supplied. The source of the sample is a study of cytomegalovirus exposure and HLA in healthy donors (dated by TCRdb to 2016 to 2017). In the study overall: An earlier analysis of approximately 640 of the donors reported about 250 Gb of sequence data and 120 million or so unique TCR beta sequences from around 200 million T cells. The T cell repertoires of under 700 subjects were profiled by immunosequencing and related to cytomegalovirus serostatus. In an earlier analysis of a few hundred of the donors, high-throughput TCR beta sequencing was used to judge whether each TCR beta V gene segment behaved as functional or pseudogenic. Alongside the repertoire data, information on donor age, sex, ethnicity and CMV serostatus was compiled. A separate validation cohort of about 110 different subjects was used in addition to the roughly 670-subject first cohort. The number of donors typed differed by locus, with roughly 620-630 for A, B, C, DRB1 and DQB1, around 520 for DQA1, under 610 for DPA1, and about 450 for DPB1. To study patterns of TCR occurrence, a later analysis re-analyzed previously published TCR beta repertoires from hundreds of donors and added high-resolution HLA genotyping. All discovery cohort repertoires had been generated on a single sequencing platform. Of the roughly 400 genotyped donors, approximately 81% were placed in the genetic ancestry cluster associated with self-reported Caucasian donors. Rather than drawing on any new phenotypic data, the later analysis identified candidate immune exposures from TCR beta sequences and the way those sequences occurred across donors. To predict cytomegalovirus infection status, the study combined high-throughput TCR immunosequencing, statistical association of individual TCRs with disease status, and machine learning. In a later genetic analysis, genome-wide SNP genotypes for about 65% of the roughly 700 donors were used, and that subset was treated as a discovery cohort. Class I and class II HLA loci were covered by the typing at four-digit resolution. The study was designed to test whether signatures of past pathogen exposure could be identified by cataloging public T cell receptors. An early release covering over 500 HLA-typed donors comprised about 320 gigabases of sequencing data and approximately 80 million unique TCR sequences. On average, 235,054 unique TCR beta nucleotide sequences were sequenced per donor among 350 to 400 genotyped donors of the cohort, with 15% to 20% of those sequences being non-productive. About five DR-DQ haplotypes were treated as single units for association and clustering because of strong linkage in the cohort.

The library was obtained by the immunoSEQ multiplex PCR assay. For the multiplex PCR, a mixture combining 60 forward primers for TCR Vbeta segments and 13 reverse primers for TCR Jbeta segments was used. The CDR3 region of rearranged TCR beta genes was amplified from genomic DNA by a multiplex PCR assay. The amplified TCR beta libraries were sequenced on the Illumina HiSeq System as 87-base-pair reads. The authors' pipeline ran thus. Across the roughly 600 repertoires, a later analysis counted around 80 million unique TCR beta chains, approximately 12 million of which were shared by at least two donors. Raw reads were error-corrected and collapsed into unique sequences with a nearest-neighbor algorithm that merged closely related sequences to remove PCR and sequencing errors. CDR3 sequences were aligned to IMGT reference sequences to assign V, D and J gene segments. For a sequence to be retained, at least a six-nucleotide match to both a V gene segment and a J gene segment was required. Rearrangements were called productive when the CDR3 lacked stop codons and stayed in frame with V and J; all others were non-productive. Following IMGT convention, CDR3 was defined as the stretch from the second conserved V-encoded cysteine to the conserved J-encoded phenylalanine. The earlier analysis of a few hundred of the donors excluded any sequence lacking an unambiguous match to a single V gene segment. In an earlier analysis of about 590 of the donors, a V segment was called functional when productive rearrangements were above 56.7%, and segregating when the standard deviation between donors exceeded 5%. A statistical classification framework was developed to diagnose cytomegalovirus status using the catalog of TCR beta chain sequences. In a later analysis, V and J genes were assigned by comparing TCR nucleotide sequences against IMGT/GENE-DB human TR gene sequences. The TCRdist pipeline was used in a later analysis to assign CDR3 sequences and most-parsimonious VDJ recombination scenarios. In a later analysis, each TCR beta chain was defined by its CDR3 amino acid sequence together with its V-gene family, and reads without a unique V-gene family were excluded. A later analysis removed 550 to 650 highly shared, low-generation-probability nucleotide sequences to deal with suspected cross-contamination and a sequencing artifact. In a later analysis, a clonal expansion index for each public chain was calculated from normalized within-repertoire ranks of inferred template counts. Generation probabilities in a later analysis came from a VDJ recombination model fitted to out-of-frame rearrangements, and those results were checked against IGoR. Hypergeometric tests were used in a later analysis to score TCR-TCR, TCR-HLA and TCR-CMV co-occurrence, with a repertoire-size bias correction applied to the TCR pairs. False discovery rates were estimated in a later analysis by permuting HLA or CMV assignments 20 times. In a later analysis, co-occurring TCRs were grouped with DBSCAN, and TCRdist sequence similarity was added when clustering was performed within HLA-allele-positive subsets. For co-occurrence clustering, repertoires with fewer than 30,000 or more than 120,000 public chains were excluded, along with 4 to 6 repertoires with anomalous nucleotide sharing. TCRdb limited this immuneACCESS table to in-frame rearrangements with V and J called. A share of clones is missing; checked studies link under half to unresolved V genes, and the rest is unexplained. V, J and clone size are taken as reported in that table, and D and trimming were inferred from the DNA itself. The sample table records more than 85,000 clones; approximately 81% of these occur just once. The ten largest clones add up to around 3% of the sample.

Here is what the overall study found, with its caveats: The cohort was sequenced for TCR beta chains only, and without alpha or paired-chain data the features that could be detected were limited. A later analysis found that most CMV-associated TCR beta chains appeared HLA-restricted, with HLA associations seemingly driven largely by CMV exposure. Because some donors lacked HLA typing at each locus, the association tests relied only on the typed subset. In the study, around 160 TCR beta chains were listed as associated with cytomegalovirus. Compared with the 666-donor mean, donors in an Asian-associated ancestry cluster had fewer N-insertions in productive TCRs, according to a later genetic analysis. According to a later analysis, parvovirus B19, influenza, CMV and Epstein-Barr virus appeared linked to several top co-occurrence clusters. An association between a missense DCLRE1C variant and V-gene and J-gene trimming of TCR beta chains was found in a later genetic analysis and replicated in an independent cohort. The presence/absence analyses assumed that sequencing depth was roughly uniform across donors, and that assumption may not be true. A cluster of highly shared sequence variants was judged likely to represent a technical artifact of the sequencing pipeline. Some IMGT-functional V segments, including TRBV6-2 and TRBV6-3, could not be told apart with the 87-base-pair reads, so those segments were excluded. The classifier was reported to diagnose cytomegalovirus status with high specificity and sensitivity in both the original cohort and the validation cohort. A further reported finding was that TCR beta sequences accurately predicted the HLA-A and HLA-B alleles for most subjects in the first cohort. The authors suggested that the approach could potentially be extended to other disease states and immunological phenotypes. According to a later analysis, TCR association rates differed among HLA loci, with DRB1 alleles showing the most associated TCRs and HLA-C alleles showing the fewest. Broadly in line with IMGT annotations, most TCR beta V segments showed up in productive rearrangements about 87% or about 30% of the time in an earlier analysis of 587 of the donors. Immune exposure information for the cohort was limited to CMV serostatus. Most TCR sequences were observed very rarely across donors, whereas some public TCRs were present in many individuals. At a false discovery rate of 0.05, a later analysis linked 16,951 TCR beta sequences to specific HLA alleles. Strong co-occurrence of HLA alleles, especially DR and DQ, made assigning TCR associations to individual alleles difficult. Correlated functional status among segregating V segments might reflect linkage disequilibrium, but an unknown experimental factor could not be ruled out. Because counts were too low, about 15 rarely observed V segments, including chromosome 9 orphons, were left out of the earlier analysis of about 500 of the donors. A few of the identified cytomegalovirus-associated TCR beta chains were confirmed in vitro to be specific for cytomegalovirus antigens. In a later analysis, HLA-associated TCR beta chains showed more clonal expansion and lower generation probabilities than non-associated chains that were equally common.

The cohort was made up of approximately 670 healthy bone marrow donors. All cohort members were sampled while nominally healthy, although unrecorded immune exposures were likely present. The donor was CMV seropositive and was included in the group of 250 to 300 seropositive cohort members. A peripheral blood sample was collected from each donor, and TCR beta sequencing was performed on peripheral blood mononuclear cells. Genomic DNA was extracted from the blood cell samples with the Qiagen DNeasy Blood Extraction Kit. V is trimmed back by 4 bases and J by 6 bases, and the junction contains 5 bases that no gene match accounts for. Taken from cysteine to phenylalanine, the CDR3 has 16 residues. Solely the CDR3 DNA is kept, with 48 bases framed from the first base. From the germline V gene, CDR1 is SGHTA and CDR2 is FQGNSA.

The chain was built from TRBV7-2 and TRBJ2-1, with TRBD2 matching 14 junction bases. Sequences were obtained from PBMCs. The sequence was obtained from a male donor in good health and CMV-seropositive. For the CDR3, the sequence is CASSYVGTSGGNEQFF. Here is the DNA: TGTGCCAGCAGCTACGTAGGGACTAGCGGGGGCAATGAGCAGTTCTTC. Supplemented by the reference TRBV7-2 and TRBJ2-1 proteins around the CDR3, the complete variable domain is GAGVSQSPSNKVTEKGKDVELRCDPISGHTALYWYRQSLGQGLEFLIYFQGNSAPDKSGLPSDRFSAERTGGSVSTLTIQRTQQEDSAVYLCASSYVGTSGGNEQFFGPGTRLTVL.